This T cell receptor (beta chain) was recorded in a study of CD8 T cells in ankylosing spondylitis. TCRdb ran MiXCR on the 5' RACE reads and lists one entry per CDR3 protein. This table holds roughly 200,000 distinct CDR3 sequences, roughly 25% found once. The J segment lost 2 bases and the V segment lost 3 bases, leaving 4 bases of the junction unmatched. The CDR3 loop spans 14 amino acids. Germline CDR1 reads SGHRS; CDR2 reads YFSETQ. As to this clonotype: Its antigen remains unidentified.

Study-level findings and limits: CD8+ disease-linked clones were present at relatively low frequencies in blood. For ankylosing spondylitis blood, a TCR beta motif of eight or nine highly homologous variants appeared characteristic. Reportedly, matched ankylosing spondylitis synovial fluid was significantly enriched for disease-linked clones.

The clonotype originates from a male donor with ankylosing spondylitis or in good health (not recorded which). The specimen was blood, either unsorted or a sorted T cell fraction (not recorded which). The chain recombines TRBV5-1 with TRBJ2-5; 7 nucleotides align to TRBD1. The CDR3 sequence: CASSSGTEQETQYF. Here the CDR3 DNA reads TGCGCCAGCAGCTCGGGGACAGAGCAAGAGACCCAGTACTTC.